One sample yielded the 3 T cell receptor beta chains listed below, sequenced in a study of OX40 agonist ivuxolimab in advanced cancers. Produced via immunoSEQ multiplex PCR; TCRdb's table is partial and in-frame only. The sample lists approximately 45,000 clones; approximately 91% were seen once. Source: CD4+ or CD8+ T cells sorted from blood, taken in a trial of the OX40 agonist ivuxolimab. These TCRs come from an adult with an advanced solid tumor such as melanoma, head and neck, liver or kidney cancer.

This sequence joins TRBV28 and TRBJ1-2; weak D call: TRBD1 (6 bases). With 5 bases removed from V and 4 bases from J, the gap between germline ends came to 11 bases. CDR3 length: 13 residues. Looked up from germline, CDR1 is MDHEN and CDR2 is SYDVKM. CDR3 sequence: CASSTGQPYGYTF. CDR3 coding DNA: TGTGCCAGCAGTACCGGACAGCCCTATGGCTACACCTTC.

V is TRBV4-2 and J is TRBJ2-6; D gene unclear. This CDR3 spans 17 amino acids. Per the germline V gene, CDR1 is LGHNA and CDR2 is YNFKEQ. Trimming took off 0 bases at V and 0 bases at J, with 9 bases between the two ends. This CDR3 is CASSQEGIGSGANVLTF. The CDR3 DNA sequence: TGTGCCAGCAGCCAAGAAGGCATAGGCTCTGGGGCCAACGTCCTGACTTTC.

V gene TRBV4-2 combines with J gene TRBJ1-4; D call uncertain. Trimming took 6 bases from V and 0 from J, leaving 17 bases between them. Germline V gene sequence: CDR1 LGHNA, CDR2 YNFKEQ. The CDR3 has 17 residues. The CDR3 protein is CASRRTRRGATNEKLFF. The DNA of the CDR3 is TGTGCCAGCAGGCGGACCAGACGAGGAGCAACTAATGAAAAACTGTTTTTT.